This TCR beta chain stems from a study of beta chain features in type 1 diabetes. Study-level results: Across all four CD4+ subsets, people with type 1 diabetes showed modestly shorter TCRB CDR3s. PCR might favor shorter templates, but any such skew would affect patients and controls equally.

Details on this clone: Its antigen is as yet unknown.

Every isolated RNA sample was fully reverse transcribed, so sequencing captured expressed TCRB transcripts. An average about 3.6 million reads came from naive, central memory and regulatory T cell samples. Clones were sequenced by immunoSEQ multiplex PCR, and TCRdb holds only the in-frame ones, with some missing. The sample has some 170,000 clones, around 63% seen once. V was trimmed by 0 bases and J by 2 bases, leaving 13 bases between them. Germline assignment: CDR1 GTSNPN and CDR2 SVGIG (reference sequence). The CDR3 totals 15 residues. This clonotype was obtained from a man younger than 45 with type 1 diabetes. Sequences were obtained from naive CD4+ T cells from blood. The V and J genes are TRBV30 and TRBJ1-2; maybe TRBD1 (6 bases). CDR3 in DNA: TGTGCCTGGAGTGTAAATCCAGGGGACAACTATGGCTACACCTTC. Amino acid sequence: CAWSVNPGDNYGYTF.